This TCR beta chain was sequenced in a study of blood T cell repertoires in COVID-19. For the study at large: COVID-19 samples collected from the United States, Italy and Spain covered acute and convalescent phases. PBMCs, B-cell-depleted T cells, or T cells provided the cDNA or gDNA that made up the material.

The CDR3 runs 17 residues. Germline CDR1 MNHEY, CDR2 SMNVEV (reference sequence). V trimming: 6 bases; J trimming: 8 bases; junction bases outside the gene matches: 12. TCRdb's copy holds only in-frame clones and misses some; the assay was immunoSEQ multiplex PCR. The sample yields about 83,000 clones, 90% seen once. This clonotype was sampled from a woman of 80 years or more with active or convalescent COVID-19. Input material: peripheral blood. The V gene is TRBV27, the J gene TRBJ2-1, with TRBD2 identical over 14 bases. The CDR3 bases are TGTGCCAGCAGGGCGGGGACTAGCGGGGGTTACGTCGATGAGCAGTTCTTC. Residues: CASRAGTSGGYVDEQFF.